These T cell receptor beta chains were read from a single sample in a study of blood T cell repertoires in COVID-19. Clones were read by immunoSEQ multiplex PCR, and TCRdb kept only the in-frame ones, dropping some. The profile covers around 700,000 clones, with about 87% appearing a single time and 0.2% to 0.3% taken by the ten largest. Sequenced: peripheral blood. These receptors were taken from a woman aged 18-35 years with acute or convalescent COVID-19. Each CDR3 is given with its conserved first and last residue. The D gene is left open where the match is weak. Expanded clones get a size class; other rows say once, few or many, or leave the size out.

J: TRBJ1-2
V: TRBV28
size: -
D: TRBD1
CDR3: CASSSNRGNGYTF
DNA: TGTGCCAGCAGTTCGAACAGGGGGAATGGCTACACCTTC

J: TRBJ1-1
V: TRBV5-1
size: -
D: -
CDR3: CASSSKTEMNTEAFF
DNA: TGCGCCAGCAGCTCGAAGACGGAGATGAACACTGAAGCTTTCTTT

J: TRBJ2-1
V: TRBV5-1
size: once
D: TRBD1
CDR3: CASSWGDRELGNEQFF
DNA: TGCGCCAGCAGCTGGGGGGACAGGGAGCTGGGAAATGAGCAGTTCTTC

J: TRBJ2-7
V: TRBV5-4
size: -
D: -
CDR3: CASSLERSIYEQYF
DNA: TGTGCCAGCAGCCTCGAGAGGTCAATTTACGAGCAGTACTTC

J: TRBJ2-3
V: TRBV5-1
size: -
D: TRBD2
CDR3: CASSLGLAGGGGTDTQYF
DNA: TGCGCCAGCAGCTTGGGACTAGCGGGGGGAGGCGGCACAGATACGCAGTATTTT

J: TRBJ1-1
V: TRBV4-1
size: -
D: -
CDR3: CASSQTPGMNTEAFF
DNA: TGCGCCAGCAGCCAAACCCCGGGGATGAACACTGAAGCTTTCTTT

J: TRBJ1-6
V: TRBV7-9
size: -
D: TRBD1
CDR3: CASSSTPGQGNNSPLHF
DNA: TGTGCCAGCAGCTCCACCCCGGGACAGGGGAATAATTCACCCCTCCACTTT

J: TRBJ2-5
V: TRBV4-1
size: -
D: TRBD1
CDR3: CASSQPGTDKETQYF
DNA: TGCGCCAGCAGCCAGCCCGGGACAGATAAAGAGACCCAGTACTTC

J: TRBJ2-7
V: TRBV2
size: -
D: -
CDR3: CASSFTGFGEQYF
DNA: TGTGCCAGCAGTTTCACAGGGTTTGGCGAGCAGTACTTC

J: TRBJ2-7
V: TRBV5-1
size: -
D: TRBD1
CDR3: CASSDPPGTGAYEQYF
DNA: TGCGCCAGCAGCGACCCGCCCGGGACAGGGGCTTACGAGCAGTACTTC

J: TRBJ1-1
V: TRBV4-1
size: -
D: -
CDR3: CASSQGLLKTAMNTEAFF
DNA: TGCGCCAGCAGCCAAGGACTACTAAAGACCGCCATGAACACTGAAGCTTTCTTT

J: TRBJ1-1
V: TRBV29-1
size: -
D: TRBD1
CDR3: CSAHETGMIAEAFF
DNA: TGCAGCGCCCACGAGACAGGGATGATCGCTGAAGCTTTCTTT

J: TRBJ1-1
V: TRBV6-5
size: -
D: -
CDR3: CASSSPGGSASAFF
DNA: TGTGCCAGCAGTTCCCCGGGAGGTTCGGCCTCGGCTTTCTTT

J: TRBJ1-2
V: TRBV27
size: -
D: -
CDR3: CASSSTGLRGYTF
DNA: TGTGCCAGCAGCTCTACAGGGTTAAGGGGCTACACCTTC

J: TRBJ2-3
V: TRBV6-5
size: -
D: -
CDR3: CASTLRGLADTQYF
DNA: TGTGCCAGCACCTTAAGGGGGTTGGCAGATACGCAGTATTTT

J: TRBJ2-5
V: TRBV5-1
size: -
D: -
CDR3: CASSLGPSYQETQYF
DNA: TGCGCCAGCAGCTTGGGGCCCTCGTACCAAGAGACCCAGTACTTC

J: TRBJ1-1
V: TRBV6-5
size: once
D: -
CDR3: CASSGREPTEAFF
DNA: TGTGCCAGCAGCGGACGGGAGCCCACTGAAGCTTTCTTT

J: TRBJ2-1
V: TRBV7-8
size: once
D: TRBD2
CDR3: CASSLQTSGVYNEQFF
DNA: TGTGCCAGCAGCTTGCAAACTAGCGGGGTCTACAATGAGCAGTTCTTC

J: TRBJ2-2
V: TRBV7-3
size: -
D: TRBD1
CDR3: CASSPTGGDRGELFF
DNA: TGTGCCAGCAGCCCGACAGGGGGCGATCGGGGGGAGCTGTTTTTT

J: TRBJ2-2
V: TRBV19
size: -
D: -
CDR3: CASSIASNTGELFF
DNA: TGTGCCAGTAGTATAGCGTCGAACACCGGGGAGCTGTTTTTT

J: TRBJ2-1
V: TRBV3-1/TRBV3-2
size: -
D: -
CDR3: CASSPGTPGNEQFF
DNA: TGTGCCAGCAGCCCCGGGACACCCGGGAATGAGCAGTTCTTC

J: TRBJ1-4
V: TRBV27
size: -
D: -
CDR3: CASSFRGREKLFF
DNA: TGTGCCAGCAGTTTTAGGGGCCGCGAAAAACTGTTTTTT

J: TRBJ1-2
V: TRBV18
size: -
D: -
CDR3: CASSPQTGQKPYGYTF
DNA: TGTGCCAGCTCACCACAAACAGGGCAAAAACCCTATGGCTACACCTTC